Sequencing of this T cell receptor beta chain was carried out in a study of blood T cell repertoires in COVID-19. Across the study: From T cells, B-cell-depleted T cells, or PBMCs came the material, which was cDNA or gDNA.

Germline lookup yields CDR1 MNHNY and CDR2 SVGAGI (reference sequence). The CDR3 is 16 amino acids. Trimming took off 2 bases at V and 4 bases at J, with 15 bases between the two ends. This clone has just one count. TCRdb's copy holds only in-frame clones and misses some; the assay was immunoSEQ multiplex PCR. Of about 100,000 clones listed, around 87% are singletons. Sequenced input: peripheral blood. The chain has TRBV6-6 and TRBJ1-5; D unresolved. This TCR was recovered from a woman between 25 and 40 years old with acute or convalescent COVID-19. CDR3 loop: CASSYAVFQRNQPQHF. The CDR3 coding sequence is TGTGCCAGCAGTTACGCCGTGTTTCAGAGGAATCAGCCCCAGCATTTT.